This note documents a single T cell receptor (beta chain) sequence. The sample is drawn from a study of blood T cell repertoires in COVID-19. Background on the study: Sites in the United States, Italy and Spain provided acute and convalescent COVID-19 samples. In each case, the material was cDNA or gDNA derived from T cells, B-cell-depleted T cells, or PBMCs.

In the source study's methods: Estimates of nucleated cell counts were drawn from the amplification of reference gene primers. Generated by immunoSEQ multiplex PCR, the TCRdb table keeps only in-frame clones and is missing some. The DNA was the basis for D and trimming; V, J and clone size are from that table. The table has about 170,000 clones, around 84% seen once. In Seattle, patients joined the study during active infection and were tracked longitudinally. Sequencing was done on a sample of peripheral blood. The TCR comes from a woman in her 70s with COVID-19, enrolled during active disease.

The CDR3 here is CASSLGASVAMETQYF. The DNA for the CDR3 is TGCGCCAGCAGCTTGGGGGCATCGGTCGCAATGGAGACCCAGTACTTC. The chain recombines TRBV5-1 with TRBJ2-5; D gene ambiguous. Germline values: CDR1 SGHRS, CDR2 YFSETQ. The CDR3 loop spans 16 amino acids. The germline V and J ends were trimmed by 0 bases and 5 bases, with 17 bases remaining between them.